A single sample is the source of the 15 T cell receptor beta chains below, sequenced in a study of T cell changes during pregnancy in multiple sclerosis. Here immunoSEQ multiplex PCR was the method, and the copy in TCRdb shows in-frame clones only, minus some. Among about 70,000 clones listed, about 92% were seen once. Sequencing was performed on peripheral blood, taken after pregnancy. These receptors all come from a female donor with multiple sclerosis, enrolled in a pregnancy study.

This clone was recorded only once. This CDR3 is CASSSRHMVIGTGGMGTEAFF. Written as DNA, the CDR3 is TGTGCCAGCTCAAGCCGGCATATGGTAATAGGGACAGGGGGAATGGGCACTGAAGCTTTCTTT. The V and J genes are TRBV18 and TRBJ1-1; 11 nucleotides agree with TRBD1. Germline CDR1 KGHSH, CDR2 LQKENI. V was clipped by 5 bases and J by 4 bases; unmatched bases: 24. This CDR3 has 21 amino acids.

J is TRBJ1-5 and V is TRBV4-2; tentatively, D is TRBD1 (5 bases). This CDR3 is 14 amino acids long. Looked up from germline, CDR1 is LGHNA and CDR2 is YNFKEQ. V dropped 4 bases and J dropped 4 bases, with 11 bases sitting between them. The CDR3, as DNA: TGTGCCAGCAGCCGGAGGGGTGCGAATCAGCCCCAGCATTTT. This codes for CASSRRGANQPQHF.

This sequence joins TRBV6-1 and TRBJ2-5, with D unresolved. Germline CDR1 MNHNS, CDR2 SASEGT. V lost 2 bases to trimming and J lost 2 bases, with 15 bases between them. The CDR3 spans 16 residues. The CDR3 loop is CASSELSYRDQETQYF. In DNA, the CDR3 is TGTGCCAGCAGTGAATTGAGCTACCGTGATCAAGAGACCCAGTACTTC.

The chain has TRBV6-4 and TRBJ2-3; TRBD2 matches 10 bases. The CDR3 totals 14 residues. Germline CDR1 is MRHNA and CDR2 is SNTAGT. The V gene end was trimmed by 5 bases and the J gene end by 9 bases; junction bases not matched to a gene: 8. CDR3 coding DNA: TGTGCCAGCAGTTCTGGGACTAGCGTCCACACGCAGTATTTT. Its protein product is CASSSGTSVHTQYF.

The chain employs TRBV28 and TRBJ1-1, with D possibly being TRBD1 (5 bases). From germline, CDR1 is MDHEN and CDR2 SYDVKM. The V end lost 3 bases, the J end lost 3 bases, and 11 bases lay between the germline ends. The CDR3 contains 14 residues. CDR3 sequence (DNA): TGTGCCAGCAGTTTGTCCAGGGTCGACACTGAAGCTTTCTTT. As protein: CASSLSRVDTEAFF.

The rearrangement joins TRBV7-3 to TRBJ2-1, with 14 bases aligning to TRBD2. The CDR3 has 20 amino acids. The ends lost 1 base at V and 1 base at J; junction bases unmatched: 9. Looked up from germline, CDR1 is SGHTA and CDR2 is FQGTGA. In DNA form, the CDR3 reads TGTGCCAGCAGCTTAAACCCACGGACTAGCGGGAGGTCGTCCTACAATGAGCAGTTCTTC. Translating gives CASSLNPRTSGRSSYNEQFF.

This chain links TRBV5-6 with TRBJ2-6; no firm D call. The CDR3 has 13 residues. V lost 0 bases, J lost 12 bases, and 10 bases lay in between. Germline V gives CDR1 SGHDT, CDR2 YYEEEE. DNA of the CDR3: TGTGCCAGCAGCTTGGGTGGTATCAGCGTCCTGACTTTC. Amino acid sequence: CASSLGGISVLTF.

The rearrangement joins TRBV7-3 to TRBJ2-1; D remains ambiguous. This CDR3 has 15 residues. The germline V gene has CDR1 SGHTA and CDR2 FQGTGA. Between the trimmed V and J ends, which lost 3 bases and 1 base, there was a span of 10 bases. The CDR3 region is CASSFVPGSYNEQFF. DNA of the CDR3: TGTGCCAGCAGCTTCGTCCCAGGATCCTACAATGAGCAGTTCTTC.

This chain links TRBV30 with TRBJ2-3; D remains unclear. The CDR3 spans 12 residues. V was cut by 4 bases and J by 2 bases, with 7 bases left in between. CDR1 is GTSNPN and CDR2 is SVGIG in the germline V gene (reference sequence). CDR3 region: CAWNRVTDTQYF. DNA for the CDR3: TGTGCCTGGAACCGGGTCACAGATACGCAGTATTTT.

The CDR3 reads CASSYHRDSRNYGYTF. The CDR3 coding sequence is TGTGCCAGCAGTTACCACCGGGACAGTCGAAACTATGGCTACACCTTC. The chain uses TRBV6-6 and TRBJ1-2, with 7 nucleotides matching TRBD1. V shed 2 bases, J shed 2 bases, and the junction held 8 bases outside the gene matches. The CDR3 totals 16 residues. CDR1 is MNHNY and CDR2 is SVGAGI in the germline V gene (reference sequence).

The count of this clone is one. The chain carries TRBV19 and TRBJ2-7; TRBD1 aligns across 9 bases. The V segment lost 5 bases and the J segment 3 bases; nucleotides outside the gene matches: 11. The CDR3 totals 16 residues. Germline V gene data show CDR1 as LNHDA and CDR2 as SQIVND (reference sequence). The CDR3 DNA reads TGTGCCAGTAGTGCTTACCCCTCGGGACAGGGCTACGAGCAGTACTTC. Translation: CASSAYPSGQGYEQYF.

This clone was seen just once. J is TRBJ2-5 and V is TRBV19, with 8 positions matching TRBD2. Unmatched junction bases numbered 7, after V lost 8 bases and J lost 5 bases. Germline lookup yields CDR1 LNHDA and CDR2 SQIVND (reference sequence). The CDR3 runs to 13 residues. The CDR3 nucleotides are TGTGCCAGTTCGGGGGGGCTATGGGAGACCCAGTACTTC. It specifies CASSGGLWETQYF. Together with reference TRBV19 and TRBJ2-5, the CDR3 gives the full variable domain: DGGITQSPKYLFRKEGQNVTLSCEQNLNHDAMYWYRQDPGQGLRLIYYSQIVNDFQKGDIAEGYSVSREKKESFPLTVTSAQKNPTAFYLCASSGGLWETQYFGPGTRLLVL.

V is TRBV27 and J is TRBJ1-5; D is unclear. Germline CDR1 and CDR2: MNHEY and SMNVEV (reference sequence). V gave up 6 bases and J gave up 9 bases, with 15 bases separating them. CDR3 length equals 13 residues. The CDR3 region is CASRRLSGGPQHF. CDR3 nucleotides: TGTGCCAGCAGGCGCTTATCGGGTGGGCCCCAGCATTTT.

This chain links TRBV28 with TRBJ2-5, with TRBD2 matching 14 bases. Losses at the gene ends were 5 bases for V and 6 bases for J; bases not matched to a gene: 11. The germline V gene has CDR1 MDHEN and CDR2 SYDVKM. This CDR3 is 17 amino acids long. CDR3 nucleotide sequence: TGTGCCAGCAGTCCCTCGACTAGCGGGAGGGCCGAGAAGACCCAGTACTTC. Its protein product is CASSPSTSGRAEKTQYF.

As concerns this clone: Other DNA sequences within the sample encode an identical CDR3. J is TRBJ2-7 and V is TRBV6-1; TRBD1 matches at 8 bases. The CDR3 consists of 14 residues. The V segment lost 4 bases and the J segment 6 bases; nucleotides outside the gene matches: 8. Germline CDR1 and CDR2: MNHNS and SASEGT. The CDR3 DNA follows: TGTGCCAGCAGTGGACGGACAGGGAGTGGCGAGCAGTACTTC. It translates to CASSGRTGSGEQYF.